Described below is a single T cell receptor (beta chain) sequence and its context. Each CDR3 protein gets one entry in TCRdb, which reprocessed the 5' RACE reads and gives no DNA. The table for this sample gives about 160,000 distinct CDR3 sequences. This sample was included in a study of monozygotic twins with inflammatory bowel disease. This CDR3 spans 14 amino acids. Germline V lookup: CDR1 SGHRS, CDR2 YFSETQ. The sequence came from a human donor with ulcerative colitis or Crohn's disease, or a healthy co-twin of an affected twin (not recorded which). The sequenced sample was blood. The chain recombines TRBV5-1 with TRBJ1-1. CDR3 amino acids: CASSLDRMNTEAFF.